The 12 T cell receptor beta chains reported below all come from one sample, sequenced in a study of OX40 agonist ivuxolimab in advanced cancers. Sequenced by immunoSEQ multiplex PCR; TCRdb stores in-frame clones only, minus some. The sample yields around 67,000 clones, 70% to 90% seen once. The sample in question was CD4+ or CD8+ T cells sorted from blood, obtained in a trial of the OX40 agonist ivuxolimab. The receptors derive from an adult with an advanced solid tumor such as melanoma, head and neck, liver or kidney cancer.

V and J are TRBV11-2 and TRBJ2-3; 9 nucleotides align to TRBD2. CDR3 length: 16 residues. V lost 2 bases and J lost 1; bases outside the gene matches: 4. CDR1 is SGHAT, CDR2 FQNNGV, per germline. CDR3 region: CASSLIGGGGTDTQYF. CDR3 sequence (DNA): TGTGCCAGCAGCTTAATCGGCGGGGGGGGCACAGATACGCAGTATTTT. The whole variable domain, remainder taken from reference TRBV11-2 and TRBJ2-3, is EAGVAQSPRYKIIEKRQSVAFWCNPISGHATLYWYQQILGQGPKLLIQFQNNGVVDDSQLPKDRFSAERLKGVDSTLKIQPAKLEDSAVYLCASSLIGGGGTDTQYFGPGTRLTVL.

The chain links TRBV11-1 to TRBJ2-3; 8 bases match TRBD2. This CDR3 is built from 13 residues. Germline V gene lookup returns CDR1 SGHAT and CDR2 FQDESV (reference sequence). V was clipped by 8 bases and J by 2 bases; unmatched bases: 3. The CDR3 loop reads CASSGGPTDTQYF. CDR3 DNA: TGTGCCAGCTCGGGGGGGCCCACAGATACGCAGTATTTT. Together with reference TRBV11-1 and TRBJ2-3, the CDR3 gives the full variable domain: EAEVAQSPRYKITEKSQAVAFWCDPISGHATLYWYRQILGQGPELLVQFQDESVVDDSQLPKDRFSAERLKGVDSTLKIQPAELGDSAMYLCASSGGPTDTQYFGPGTRLTVL.

V is TRBV29-1 and J is TRBJ2-7; the match to TRBD1 covers 9 bases. V was clipped by 6 bases and J by 7 bases; unmatched bases: 10. The length of the CDR3 is 13 residues. The germline CDR1 and CDR2 sequences are SQVTM and ANQGSEA. DNA for the CDR3: TGCAGCGTGACTCTACAGGGGGCTCGGGAGCAGTACTTC. This sequence encodes CSVTLQGAREQYF.

With respect to this clone: Other nucleotide sequences in the sample specify the same CDR3. The V gene is TRBV7-2, the J gene TRBJ2-3; D may be TRBD2 (6 bases). Germline V gene data show CDR1 as SGHTA and CDR2 as FQGNSA. The V end was cut by 1 base, the J end by 2 bases, with 10 bases between. The CDR3 loop spans 15 amino acids. The CDR3 here is CASSLGLGNTDTQYF. The CDR3 DNA reads TGTGCCAGCAGCTTAGGACTAGGAAACACAGATACGCAGTATTTT.

The chain combines TRBV5-1 with TRBJ2-5, with TRBD2 identical over 8 bases. The germline V gene has CDR1 SGHRS and CDR2 YFSETQ. The CDR3 length is 14 residues. With 4 bases clipped from V and 5 bases from J, the junction kept 7 bases outside the gene matches. CDR3 nucleotides: TGCGCCAGCAGCACTCGGGGGGGCAGGGAGACCCAGTACTTC. It translates to CASSTRGGRETQYF.

The chain joins TRBV4-1 to TRBJ1-4; D may be TRBD1 (5 bases). Germline values: CDR1 MGHRA, CDR2 YSYEKL. The CDR3 contains 16 residues. V gave up 2 bases and J gave up 12 bases, with 22 bases separating them. CDR3 residues: CASSQFYAEVRQQLFF. In nucleotides, the CDR3 is TGCGCCAGCAGCCAATTTTACGCGGAGGTTCGACAGCAACTGTTTTTT.

J is TRBJ2-7 and V is TRBV4-1; the D gene is possibly TRBD1 (6 bases). The V and J ends lost 0 bases and 4 bases respectively, with 13 bases between them. This CDR3 region has 15 residues. Germline CDR1 and CDR2: MGHRA and YSYEKL. CDR3 nucleotide sequence: TGCGCCAGCAGCCAAGATTTGAGGACAGCATACGAGCAGTACTTC. It is translated as CASSQDLRTAYEQYF.

This chain joins TRBV18 and TRBJ1-1, with TRBD1 matching over 7 bases. The V segment lost 4 bases and the J segment 1 base; nucleotides outside the gene matches: 3. The CDR3 runs to 14 residues. Per the germline V gene, CDR1 is KGHSH and CDR2 is LQKENI. Here the CDR3 DNA reads TGTGCCAGCTCACTAGGGACAGCGAACACTGAAGCTTTCTTT. This codes for CASSLGTANTEAFF.

This chain uses TRBV30 with TRBJ1-4; D unresolved. The CDR3 runs 13 residues. Germline V gene sequence: CDR1 GTSNPN, CDR2 SVGIG (reference sequence). Trimming stripped 2 bases from V and 8 bases from J, with 12 bases between. In nucleotides, the CDR3 is TGTGCCTGGAGTTCCGGGGTAGGAGAAAAACTGTTTTTT. Encoded protein: CAWSSGVGEKLFF. The full variable domain, with the rest looked up from reference TRBV30 and TRBJ1-4, is SQTIHQWPATLVQPVGSPLSLECTVEGTSNPNLYWYRQAAGRGLQLLFYSVGIGQISSEVPQNLSASRPQDRQFILSSKKLLLSDSGFYLCAWSSGVGEKLFFGSGTQLSVL.

The rearrangement links TRBV19 to TRBJ2-2; D is possibly TRBD1 (5 bases). Germline V gene data show CDR1 as LNHDA and CDR2 as SQIVND (reference sequence). Deletions cut 1 base from V and 4 bases from J, with 13 bases between. There are 16 residues in the CDR3. CDR3 nucleotides: TGTGCCAGTAGTATAGCGGCAGGGTTGGGCACCGGGGAGCTGTTTTTT. Translated: CASSIAAGLGTGELFF.

The chain recombines TRBV7-2 with TRBJ2-3; TRBD1 might be the D (6 bases). V gave up 4 bases and J gave up 1 base, with 12 bases separating them. The germline gives CDR1 SGHTA, CDR2 FQGNSA. The CDR3 consists of 15 residues. CDR3: CASSSQGLRTDTQYF. The CDR3 coding sequence is TGTGCCAGCAGCTCTCAGGGGTTGCGCACAGATACGCAGTATTTT.

The V and J genes are TRBV9 and TRBJ1-2; perhaps TRBD1 as D (6 bases). Deletions cut 3 bases from V and 7 bases from J, with 13 bases between. Looked up from germline, CDR1 is SGDLS and CDR2 is YYNGEE. The CDR3 runs to 13 residues. CDR3 DNA: TGTGCCAGCAGCGCACAGGGCCACCTTGGCTACACCTTC. Its translation is CASSAQGHLGYTF.